The rows below give T cell receptor beta chains drawn from one sample of a study of cytomegalovirus exposure and HLA in healthy donors. This table comes from immunoSEQ multiplex PCR, and its TCRdb copy is limited to in-frame clones, with some not included. This sample yields around 190,000 clones, of which roughly 77% are seen a single time; approximately 3.1% belongs to the top ten. The sequenced material came from PBMCs. These receptors originate from a woman in her twenties or thirties in good health and CMV-seropositive. Each CDR3 is given with its conserved first and last residue. D genes are given only for firm matches. Clone size is stated in some rows and not others, as once, few, many or a class when expanded.

CDR3 DNA | CDR3 protein | clone size | V gene | D gene | J gene
TGCGCCAGTAGAAAGCCGGGACTCCAAGAGACCCAGTACTTC | CASRKPGLQETQYF | once | TRBV5-1 | . | TRBJ2-5
TGTGCCAGCAGTGCTAGCGGGAGGGCCATCGAGCAGTACTTC | CASSASGRAIEQYF | . | TRBV6-1 | TRBD2 | TRBJ2-7
TGTGCCAGCAGCCATAGCGGGAGAGGGGACTACGAGCAGTACTTC | CASSHSGRGDYEQYF | . | TRBV13 | TRBD2 | TRBJ2-7
TGTGCCAGCAGTTACTCGTCCGGAAAACTGTTTTTT | CASSYSSGKLFF | . | TRBV6-5 | . | TRBJ1-4
TGTGCCAGCACCCAGCAAACGGAGGGGAATGAGCAGTTCTTC | CASTQQTEGNEQFF | . | TRBV6-1 | . | TRBJ2-1
TGTGCCATCAGTGAGATGGAACTAGCGGGCTACAATGAGCAGTTCTTC | CAISEMELAGYNEQFF | few | TRBV10-3 | TRBD2 | TRBJ2-1
TGCGCCAGCAGCTCTTCGGCTAGCGGGTTACGCGATGAGCAGTTCTTC | CASSSSASGLRDEQFF | . | TRBV5-1 | TRBD2 | TRBJ2-1
TGTGCCAGCAGCTTAAGGGGGGGTTCCGTGGAGCAGTACTTC | CASSLRGGSVEQYF | . | TRBV7-2 | . | TRBJ2-7
TGTGCCAGCAGCTTGGCAGGATCCACTGAAGCTTTCTTT | CASSLAGSTEAFF | . | TRBV5-6 | . | TRBJ1-1
TGCGCCAGCAGTTATAGCGGGAGTGATTTCAATGAGCAGTTCTTC | CASSYSGSDFNEQFF | . | TRBV5-1 | TRBD2 | TRBJ2-1
TGTGCCAGTATCCGGGACAGGGGCTCCTACGAGCAGTACTTC | CASIRDRGSYEQYF | . | TRBV6-1 | TRBD1 | TRBJ2-7
TGTGCCAGCAGTCTACTTTCTTTCCGGGACAGGGATAACTATGGCTACACCTTC | CASSLLSFRDRDNYGYTF | . | TRBV28 | TRBD1 | TRBJ1-2
TGTGCCAGCCGGCGAGGGACGAACACCGGGGAGCTGTTTTTT | CASRRGTNTGELFF | . | TRBV2 | . | TRBJ2-2
TGTGCCAGCAGCTTGTATCGTGACACTGAAGCTTTCTTT | CASSLYRDTEAFF | . | TRBV7-6 | . | TRBJ1-1
TGCGCCAGCAGCCAAGGGACTAGCGGGAGGGACGAGCAGTACTTC | CASSQGTSGRDEQYF | . | TRBV4-1 | TRBD2 | TRBJ2-7
TGTGCCAGCAGTTACTCTAGCGGCAGTTATTACAATGAGCAGTTCTTC | CASSYSSGSYYNEQFF | . | TRBV6-5 | . | TRBJ2-1
TGTGCCAGTACCCGATTCGAGGCGAGCGAGCAGTTCTTC | CASTRFEASEQFF | . | TRBV19 | . | TRBJ2-1
TGTGCCAGCAGTTTGCCGCAGGGGGAGGTTCAGCCCCAGCATTTT | CASSLPQGEVQPQHF | . | TRBV28 | TRBD1 | TRBJ1-5
TGTGCCAGCAGTTCCGGACAGGGATCCTACGAGCAGTACTTC | CASSSGQGSYEQYF | once | TRBV7-9 | TRBD1 | TRBJ2-7
TGTGCCACCAGCACGGGGGGGACAGGGGGCGTAGAGACCCAGTACTTC | CATSTGGTGGVETQYF | . | TRBV15 | TRBD1 | TRBJ2-5
TGTGCCAGCCGGGGGGGAACTAATGGCTACACCTTC | CASRGGTNGYTF | . | TRBV19 | . | TRBJ1-2
TGTGCCAGCAGCACTACGCAGGACATAAACTATGGCTACACCTTC | CASSTTQDINYGYTF | . | TRBV7-2 | . | TRBJ1-2
TGTGCCAGCAGTTGGACAGGGAGCAATCAGCCCCAGCATTTT | CASSWTGSNQPQHF | few | TRBV6-6 | TRBD1 | TRBJ1-5
TGTGCCAGCAGTGAGAGAAGCAATCAGCCCCAGCATTTT | CASSERSNQPQHF | . | TRBV6-1 | . | TRBJ1-5
TGTGCCAGCAGCTCCCCCGGGGAGGGAAAACTGTTTTTT | CASSSPGEGKLFF | . | TRBV5-6 | . | TRBJ1-4
TGTGCCAGCAGCACGGGACTTAGCTCCTACGAGCAGTACTTC | CASSTGLSSYEQYF | . | TRBV9 | . | TRBJ2-7
TGTGCCAGCAGCTTGAGGCAGACCGCCAGGCAGTACTTC | CASSLRQTARQYF | once | TRBV11-2 | . | TRBJ2-7
TGTGCCAGCAGCGTGTTTAGCGGGACTGCGGATACGCAGTATTTT | CASSVFSGTADTQYF | . | TRBV9 | TRBD2 | TRBJ2-3
TGCGCCAGCAGCTTGGGGCAGGGGGGTGAAAAACTGTTTTTT | CASSLGQGGEKLFF | . | TRBV5-1 | TRBD1 | TRBJ1-4
TGTGCCAGCAGTCCAATCTCGGATCGGGTGGGCTACACCTTC | CASSPISDRVGYTF | . | TRBV6-5 | . | TRBJ1-2
TGTGCCAGCAGCCAGGGGACAGTGCAGCTCCAGCATTTT | CASSQGTVQLQHF | . | TRBV5-6 | TRBD1 | TRBJ1-5
TGTGCCACCGAGGGAGGGTACGGCACTGAAGCTTTCTTT | CATEGGYGTEAFF | . | TRBV10-3 | . | TRBJ1-1
TGTGCCAGCAGCCCCCCCGGCGGGGGAATAGTCGGTGAAAAACTGTTTTTT | CASSPPGGGIVGEKLFF | . | TRBV2 | . | TRBJ1-4
TGTGCCAGCAGCCAAACAGGGCGAGAAGCTTTCTTT | CASSQTGREAFF | . | TRBV14 | . | TRBJ1-1
TGTGCCAGCAGCTTGTATCCGGGGAGCTCTGGAAACACCATATATTTT | CASSLYPGSSGNTIYF | . | TRBV5-8 | . | TRBJ1-3
TGTGCCAGCAGTTTTCTTCCGGCGGGGGGGTATGAGTTCTTC | CASSFLPAGGYEFF | . | TRBV28 | TRBD2 | TRBJ2-1
TGTGCCAGCAGTCCGCTAGCTGCTAGCACAGATACGCAGTATTTT | CASSPLAASTDTQYF | . | TRBV6-1 | . | TRBJ2-3
TGCAGCGTGGGAGTTAGCAATCAGCCCCAGCATTTT | CSVGVSNQPQHF | . | TRBV29-1 | . | TRBJ1-5
TGTGCCAGCAGCTCCCGGACAGGGATAGCCAAAAACATTCAGTACTTC | CASSSRTGIAKNIQYF | . | TRBV7-9 | TRBD1 | TRBJ2-4
TGTGCCAGCAGCTTCGCGGGCAACACAGATACGCAGTATTTT | CASSFAGNTDTQYF | . | TRBV7-9 | . | TRBJ2-3
TGTGCCAGCACCCCATGGGGGAGGACAGGGTCGATGGGTGAGCAGTACTTC | CASTPWGRTGSMGEQYF | . | TRBV27 | TRBD1 | TRBJ2-7